This entry concerns a single T cell receptor (beta chain). Its cognate antigen is unknown. This specimen belongs to a study of spatial heterogeneity in lung cancer. Background on the study: Sequences of the beta chain were consistently detected in greater numbers than alpha-chain sequences. Study conclusions and caveats: In blood, ubiquitous expanded tumor TCRs appeared more at resection than follow-up.

Deletions cut 4 bases from V and 4 bases from J, with 23 bases between. Germline CDR1 is DFQATT and CDR2 is SNEGSKA (reference sequence). This CDR3 spans 16 amino acids. This sample's time point: sample taken at primary tumor resection. Researchers sequenced whole RNA taken from tumor, nontumor lung or frozen PBMC without sorting. TCRdb re-analysed the 5' RACE reads in MiXCR, keeping a single row per CDR3 protein. The table records 15,000 to 20,000 distinct CDR3 sequences, 20% to 25% of them present only once. This specimen consisted of PBMCs, obtained at surgery. This receptor was taken from a female donor with early-stage non-small cell lung cancer. The V call is TRBV20-1, the J call TRBJ2-7; D is possibly TRBD1 (6 bases). The CDR3 reads CSATGRGRDIPYEQYV. The CDR3 DNA sequence: TGCAGTGCTACGGGTAGGGGCAGGGACATTCCATACGAGCAGTACGTC.